These 18 T cell receptor beta chains share one sample of origin, sequenced in a study of shared clonotypes between healthy human individuals. TCRdb keeps only in-frame clones here, not all; method: immunoSEQ multiplex PCR. The data contain about 1.5 million clones, 95% to 99% of them singletons. Sequencing was performed on naive CD4+ T cells sorted from blood. Sample subset: CD45RA+ positively selected. These receptors all come from a man aged 25 to 45 in good health.

V is TRBV5-1 and J is TRBJ2-5; tentatively, D is TRBD1 (6 bases). The better agreement between TRBJ2-7 and the DNA end casts doubt on the J call. The CDR3 contains 14 residues. Germline loops: CDR1 SGHRS, CDR2 YFSETQ. The CDR3 sequence: CASSLSAGADEQYF. In nucleotides, the CDR3 is TGCGCCAGCAGCTTGTCGGCAGGGGCGGACGAGCAGTACTTC.

This sequence joins TRBV28 and TRBJ2-1; no firm D call. The CDR3 has 13 amino acids. Between the trimmed V and J ends, which lost 5 bases and 6 bases, there was a span of 11 bases. Germline values: CDR1 MDHEN, CDR2 SYDVKM. CDR3 DNA: TGTGCCAGCAGTAACCGGGCCGTCAATGAGCAGTTCTTC. This gives the protein CASSNRAVNEQFF. Complete variable domain (other parts from reference TRBV28 and TRBJ2-1): DVKVTQSSRYLVKRTGEKVFLECVQDMDHENMFWYRQDPGLGLRLIYFSYDVKMKEKGDIPEGYSVSREKKERFSLILESASTNQTSMYLCASSNRAVNEQFFGPGTRLTVL.

J is TRBJ2-1 and V is TRBV5-1; D gene uncertain. CDR1 and CDR2 (germline): SGHRS, YFSETQ. The V gene lost 1 base and the J gene lost 4 bases, with 9 bases spanning the gap. This CDR3 is 14 amino acids long. The CDR3: CASSLLGYYNEQFF. The CDR3 coding sequence is TGCGCCAGCAGCTTGCTGGGCTATTACAATGAGCAGTTCTTC.

The rearrangement joins TRBV5-8 to TRBJ2-7; D possibly corresponds to TRBD2 (6 bases). CDR3 size: 14 residues. The germline gives CDR1 SGHTS, CDR2 YDEGEE. The germline V and J ends were trimmed by 4 bases and 7 bases, with 18 bases remaining between them. For the CDR3, the DNA is TGTGCCAGCAGCCCCTACCGACTAGTCGGGGAGCAGTACTTC. It translates to CASSPYRLVGEQYF.

The J gene is TRBJ1-4, the V gene TRBV11-2; D unresolved. The germline gives CDR1 SGHAT, CDR2 FQNNGV. V dropped 3 bases and J dropped 0 bases, with 5 bases sitting between them. CDR3 length equals 14 residues. The CDR3: CASSLQSTNEKLFF. In DNA, the CDR3 is TGTGCCAGCAGCTTGCAATCAACTAATGAAAAACTGTTTTTT.

This chain connects TRBV5-5 to TRBJ2-7, with no clear D. CDR3 size: 13 residues. CDR1 is SGHKS and CDR2 is YYEKEE in the germline V gene (reference sequence). V lost 6 bases, J lost 5 bases, and 15 bases lay in between. CDR3 residues: CASKGRSADEQYF. The CDR3 DNA is TGTGCCAGCAAGGGCAGGAGTGCCGACGAGCAGTACTTC.

This chain connects TRBV2 to TRBJ2-7; 9 nucleotides line up with TRBD1. CDR1 is SNHLY and CDR2 is FYNNEI in the germline V gene. This CDR3 contains 16 residues. V shed 6 bases and J 2 bases; nucleotides not matched to a gene: 11. DNA of the CDR3: TGTGCCAGCAGCGTCGTTCGGGACAGGGATCCCTACGAGCAGTACTTC. It specifies CASSVVRDRDPYEQYF.

The chain recombines TRBV14 with TRBJ2-1; 7 bases map to TRBD2. The CDR3 is 16 amino acids. Unmatched junction bases numbered 7, after V lost 5 bases and J lost 0 bases. The germline V gene encodes CDR1 SGHDN and CDR2 FVKESK. In DNA form, the CDR3 reads TGTGCCAGCAGCACACCGGGACTACGCTCCTACAATGAGCAGTTCTTC. Protein: CASSTPGLRSYNEQFF. The complete variable domain, with remaining parts taken from reference TRBV14 and TRBJ2-1, reads EAGVTQFPSHSVIEKGQTVTLRCDPISGHDNLYWYRRVMGKEIKFLLHFVKESKQDESGMPNNRFLAERTGGTYSTLKVQPAELEDSGVYFCASSTPGLRSYNEQFFGPGTRLTVL.

The J gene is TRBJ1-2, the V gene TRBV4-1; no definite D call. Trimming removed 1 base from V and 8 bases from J, with 11 bases in between. Germline CDR1 reads MGHRA; CDR2 reads YSYEKL. This CDR3 is built from 13 residues. This CDR3 is CASSQAASHGYTF. CDR3 DNA sequence: TGCGCCAGCAGCCAAGCCGCCAGTCACGGCTACACCTTC.

The V and J genes are TRBV6-5 and TRBJ1-2, with a weak D call TRBD1 (5 bases). V was shortened by 6 bases and J by 6 bases, with 11 bases between the two germline ends. This CDR3 is 12 amino acids long. From germline, CDR1 is MNHEY and CDR2 SVGAGI. CDR3 bases: TGTGCCAGCAGCCGGAGGGGCAATGGCTACACCTTC. Translated, it gives CASSRRGNGYTF.

The chain recombines TRBV5-1 with TRBJ1-1; TRBD1 matches 9 bases. Germline values: CDR1 SGHRS, CDR2 YFSETQ. Trimming at V came to 5 bases and at J to 10 bases, leaving 6 bases not matched to a gene. The CDR3 is 12 residues long. CDR3 sequence reads: CASSLGQGLAFF. The CDR3 nucleotides read TGCGCCAGCAGTTTAGGACAGGGGTTAGCTTTCTTT.

The V gene is TRBV18, the J gene TRBJ2-4; D gene unclear. Germline-derived CDR1 and CDR2 are KGHSH and LQKENI. The CDR3 loop spans 14 amino acids. Deletions cut 3 bases from V and 3 bases from J, with 9 bases between. The CDR3 nucleotides are TGTGCCAGCTCACCCCTGGACGTCAAAAACATTCAGTACTTC. Translating it yields CASSPLDVKNIQYF.

The CDR3 nucleotides are TGTGCCACCCGGACAGACGCAACTAATGAAAAACTGTTTTTT. This gives the protein CATRTDATNEKLFF. V usage is TRBV2 and J usage is TRBJ1-4, with D perhaps TRBD1 (6 bases). The germline V gene has CDR1 SNHLY and CDR2 FYNNEI. Trimming left V 10 bases short and J 0 bases short, with 12 bases between. The CDR3 is 14 residues long.

This clone occurred once. The chain has TRBV27 and TRBJ2-3, with 7 bases matching TRBD1. The germline V gene encodes CDR1 MNHEY and CDR2 SMNVEV (reference sequence). V shed 5 bases, J shed 2 bases, and the junction held 4 bases outside the gene matches. This CDR3 region has 14 residues. DNA of the CDR3: TGTGCCAGCAGTAGGGACAGACACACAGATACGCAGTATTTT. Amino acid sequence: CASSRDRHTDTQYF.

To note about this clone: One end of the junction does not line up with germline, which may come from a read error. The chain joins TRBV7-9 to TRBJ1-3; no clear D. Looked up from germline, CDR1 is SEHNR and CDR2 is FQNEAQ (reference sequence). CDR3 length: 10 residues. The CDR3 DNA sequence: TGTGCCAGCAGCTTAGACCCCGAGGATTTT. This gives the protein CASSLDPEDF.

The chain couples TRBV4-1 to TRBJ1-2; D ambiguous. Germline assignment: CDR1 MGHRA and CDR2 YSYEKL. This CDR3 region has 14 residues. Deletions cut 3 bases from V and 4 bases from J, with 12 bases between. CDR3 sequence reads: CASSHDTEVYGYTF. In nucleotides, the CDR3 is TGCGCCAGCAGCCATGATACAGAGGTCTATGGCTACACCTTC.

This chain connects TRBV12-2 to TRBJ2-3; the table gives TRBD2 as D, unverified against the DNA. TRBV12-2 is listed as a pseudogene. This CDR3 region has 17 residues. The CDR3 is CASRFRTPSGNTDTQYF. The CDR3 nucleotides read TGTGCAAGTCGGTTCCGTACGCCTAGCGGAAACACAGATACGCAGTATTTT.

This chain links TRBV18 with TRBJ2-1; tentative D call: TRBD1 (5 bases). Deletions cut 3 bases from V and 5 bases from J, with 11 bases between. The CDR3 covers 14 residues. The germline V gene has CDR1 KGHSH and CDR2 LQKENI. The CDR3 region has the DNA TGTGCCAGCTCACCCCCAGCCAGGGACAATGAGCAGTTCTTC. It translates to CASSPPARDNEQFF.